This passage covers 26 T cell receptor beta chains from one sample sequenced in a study of cytotoxic CD8 clonotypes in ibrutinib-treated CLL. Assay used: immunoSEQ multiplex PCR; TCRdb lists only in-frame clones, some missing. The table has about 92,000 clones, approximately 71% seen once. This specimen consisted of PBMCs, obtained after 24 months of ibrutinib treatment. These receptors all come from a human donor with chronic lymphocytic leukemia.

The chain carries TRBV30 and TRBJ2-4; 10 nucleotides line up with TRBD2. There are 15 residues in the CDR3. The germline gives CDR1 GTSNPN, CDR2 SVGIG (reference sequence). The V gene end was trimmed by 2 bases and the J gene end by 6 bases; junction bases not matched to a gene: 7. CDR3: CAWSLTSGLRNIQYF. In nucleotides, the CDR3 is TGTGCCTGGAGTTTGACTAGCGGGTTACGAAACATTCAGTACTTC.

The rearrangement uses TRBV9 and TRBJ1-5; perhaps TRBD1 as D (6 bases). The CDR3 runs 14 residues. Per the germline V gene, CDR1 is SGDLS and CDR2 is YYNGEE. Trimming removed 4 bases at V and 2 bases at J, with 10 bases between. In nucleotides, the CDR3 is TGTGCCAGCAGCTCCGAGGGGGGCAATCAGCCCCAGCATTTT. As protein: CASSSEGGNQPQHF.

A single count supports this clone. The chain carries TRBV5-1 and TRBJ2-2, with 11 nucleotides matching TRBD1. CDR1 and CDR2 (germline): SGHRS, YFSETQ. The CDR3 sequence is 15 residues long. With 0 bases clipped from V and 7 bases from J, the junction kept 2 bases outside the gene matches. CDR3 protein: CASSLGTGGSGELFF. CDR3 DNA sequence: TGCGCCAGCAGCTTGGGGACAGGGGGCAGCGGGGAGCTGTTTTTT.

The chain has TRBV19 and TRBJ2-6; D gene ambiguous. V lost 2 bases and J lost 0, with 8 bases in between. Germline CDR1 and CDR2: LNHDA and SQIVND (reference sequence). This CDR3 region has 16 residues. CDR3 nucleotide sequence: TGTGCCAGTAGTATAAGAGGCAGCTCTGGGGCCAACGTCCTGACTTTC. Amino acid sequence: CASSIRGSSGANVLTF.

This clone was seen just once. The chain employs TRBV20-1 and TRBJ1-1; D is unresolved. Germline V gives CDR1 DFQATT, CDR2 SNEGSKA (reference sequence). CDR3 length: 11 residues. V shed 4 bases and J shed 0 bases, with 3 bases lying between them. The DNA for the CDR3 is TGCAGTGCTAAAGTGAACACTGAAGCTTTCTTT. Translation: CSAKVNTEAFF.

The chain carries TRBV4-2 and TRBJ2-3, with 9 bases that match TRBD1. Germline V gives CDR1 LGHNA, CDR2 YNFKEQ. The CDR3 totals 18 residues. V was pared by 0 bases and J by 4 bases, with 11 bases of the junction left unmatched. CDR3 sequence (DNA): TGTGCCAGCAGCCAAGATCCTAATTACAGGGGGCGCGCAGATACGCAGTATTTT. This translates into CASSQDPNYRGRADTQYF.

The gene calls are TRBV6-1 and TRBJ1-2, with a possible D match to TRBD1 (5 bases). The V gene's germline CDR1 is MNHNS and CDR2 SASEGT. The CDR3 spans 15 residues. Trimming left V 5 bases short and J 3 bases short, with 16 bases between. The CDR3 DNA is TGTGCCAGCAGTCTACTTGGAGGGGTCGACTATGGCTACACCTTC. Encoded protein: CASSLLGGVDYGYTF.

The rearrangement links TRBV28 to TRBJ2-2; 9 nucleotides match TRBD2. The CDR3 consists of 19 residues. The ends lost 2 bases at V and 4 bases at J; junction bases unmatched: 14. CDR1 is MDHEN, CDR2 SYDVKM, per germline. For the CDR3, the DNA is TGTGCCAGCAGTTTAATGCTGGCGGGAGGGCCTAGGGGCACCGGGGAGCTGTTTTTT. Its translation is CASSLMLAGGPRGTGELFF. Supplemented by reference TRBV28 and TRBJ2-2, the full variable domain reads DVKVTQSSRYLVKRTGEKVFLECVQDMDHENMFWYRQDPGLGLRLIYFSYDVKMKEKGDIPEGYSVSREKKERFSLILESASTNQTSMYLCASSLMLAGGPRGTGELFFGEGSRLTVL.

The CDR3 DNA reads as TGCGCCAGCAGCTTGGGGGACAGGTTTGGGGAGCAGTACTTC. Protein: CASSLGDRFGEQYF. The genes are TRBV5-1 and TRBJ2-7, with 8 bases aligning to TRBD1. The CDR3 extends over 14 amino acids. Germline V gene data show CDR1 as SGHRS and CDR2 as YFSETQ. V gave up 0 bases and J gave up 7 bases; unmatched junction bases: 6.

The gene calls are TRBV14 and TRBJ2-7; no definite D call. The CDR3 runs to 14 residues. Trimming stripped 2 bases from V and 4 bases from J, with 12 bases between. Germline lookup yields CDR1 SGHDN and CDR2 FVKESK. CDR3: CASSQTSPPYEQYF. In nucleotides, the CDR3 is TGTGCCAGCAGCCAAACATCCCCCCCGTACGAGCAGTACTTC.

This clone was recorded a few times. The chain uses TRBV9 and TRBJ1-1; 9 bases map to TRBD1. Germline CDR1 reads SGDLS; CDR2 reads YYNGEE. The length of the CDR3 is 12 residues. Unmatched junction bases numbered 3, after V lost 3 bases and J lost 9 bases. This CDR3 is CASSATGGKAFF. The CDR3 DNA reads as TGTGCCAGCAGCGCGACAGGGGGGAAAGCTTTCTTT.

The chain is built from TRBV7-9 and TRBJ2-3, with 9 bases identical to TRBD2. V lost 4 bases, J lost 1 base, and 3 bases stayed unmatched. The CDR3 length is 15 residues. Germline V gene data show CDR1 as SEHNR and CDR2 as FQNEAQ (reference sequence). The CDR3 loop is CASSSQRGGTDTQYF. The CDR3 coding sequence is TGTGCCAGCAGCTCCCAGCGGGGGGGCACAGATACGCAGTATTTT.

This chain joins TRBV11-1 and TRBJ1-4, with 7 bases aligning to TRBD1. Germline V gives CDR1 SGHAT, CDR2 FQDESV (reference sequence). The ends lost 5 bases at V and 5 bases at J; junction bases unmatched: 5. CDR3 length equals 14 residues. The CDR3 protein is CASSPDRRNEKLFF. The CDR3 nucleotides are TGTGCCAGCAGCCCGGACAGGCGGAATGAAAAACTGTTTTTT.

The rearrangement links TRBV7-9 to TRBJ1-2, with a tentative D call TRBD1 (5 bases). V lost 5 bases and J lost 4, with 26 bases in between. Germline-derived CDR1 and CDR2 are SEHNR and FQNEAQ (reference sequence). The CDR3 is made up of 18 amino acids. In DNA, the CDR3 is TGTGCCAGCAGCACTAGACCCGACTCTGGGGGGGGAGGCTATGGCTACACCTTC. This gives the protein CASSTRPDSGGGGYGYTF.

CDR3 sequence (DNA): TGTGCCAGCAGTGATTTTAGTGATAACTATGGCTACACCTTC. It is translated as CASSDFSDNYGYTF. The chain is built from TRBV25-1 and TRBJ1-2, with D hard to call. The CDR3 totals 14 residues. The germline CDR1 and CDR2 sequences are MGHDK and SYGVNS. V lost 3 bases, J lost 1 base, and 9 bases lay in between.

The V gene is TRBV7-9, the J gene TRBJ1-2; no clear D gene. This CDR3 has 14 amino acids. The V end was cut by 8 bases, the J end by 0 bases, with 13 bases between. The germline V gene has CDR1 SEHNR and CDR2 FQNEAQ (reference sequence). The CDR3 region is CASSPGGANYGYTF. Written as DNA, the CDR3 is TGTGCCAGCTCCCCGGGCGGAGCTAACTATGGCTACACCTTC.

The rearrangement uses TRBV6-1 and TRBJ2-1; 7 nucleotides line up with TRBD1. From germline, CDR1 is MNHNS and CDR2 SASEGT. The length of the CDR3 is 13 residues. After removal of 8 bases from V and 8 bases from J, the junction contained 9 bases not matched to a gene. The CDR3 spells CASRDRQVDEQFF. The CDR3 DNA reads TGTGCCAGCCGGGACAGACAAGTGGATGAGCAGTTCTTC.

The chain carries TRBV11-3 and TRBJ1-1; no clear D gene. The CDR3 runs to 16 residues. From germline, CDR1 is SGHNT and CDR2 YENEEA. V was trimmed by 1 base and J by 1 base, leaving 13 bases between them. DNA of the CDR3: TGTGCCAGCAGCTTAGGAGGGATGACGGCGAACACTGAAGCTTTCTTT. Its protein is CASSLGGMTANTEAFF.

The CDR3 sequence: CASSSHRDTKETQYF. DNA of the CDR3: TGCGCCAGCAGTAGCCACCGGGACACCAAAGAGACCCAGTACTTC. The chain couples TRBV10-1 to TRBJ2-5; weak D call: TRBD1 (6 bases). The CDR3 is made up of 15 amino acids. The germline V gene encodes CDR1 WNHNN and CDR2 SYGVQD (reference sequence). Trimming pared 5 bases from V and 3 bases from J, leaving 16 bases between.

This rearrangement joins TRBV18 to TRBJ1-3, with TRBD1 matching 10 bases. V shed 3 bases, J shed 3 bases, and the junction held 11 bases outside the gene matches. Germline V gives CDR1 KGHSH, CDR2 LQKENI. The CDR3 spans 18 residues. The CDR3 nucleotides are TGTGCCAGCTCACCTATGGGACAGGGGAAGATTGGTGGAAACACCATATATTTT. It yields the protein CASSPMGQGKIGGNTIYF.

J is TRBJ1-1 and V is TRBV19, with 11 bases fitting TRBD1. The CDR3 extends over 16 amino acids. The junction had 4 bases not matched to a gene; V was cut back by 0 bases and J by 4 bases. The germline V gene has CDR1 LNHDA and CDR2 SQIVND (reference sequence). CDR3 protein: CASSIDGTGGSTEAFF. The CDR3 bases are TGTGCCAGTAGTATAGATGGGACAGGGGGTAGCACTGAAGCTTTCTTT.

Regarding this clone: One junction end disagrees with the germline gene, perhaps due to a read error. The chain joins TRBV7-7 to TRBJ2-5; the match to TRBD2 covers 12 bases. This CDR3 region has 15 residues. From germline, CDR1 is SSHAT and CDR2 FNYEAQ (reference sequence). The CDR3 coding sequence is TGTGCTAGCAGCGCAGCCGGGACTAGCGGGGAGACCCAGTACTTC. It codes for CASSAAGTSGETQYF.

The chain uses TRBV18 and TRBJ1-1, with D tentatively TRBD1 (5 bases). The CDR3 contains 14 residues. CDR1 and CDR2 (germline): KGHSH, LQKENI. V was pared by 6 bases and J by 3 bases, with 14 bases between. The DNA of the CDR3 is TGTGCCAGCTCCGTAGGGGTATCTGACACTGAAGCTTTCTTT. This translates into CASSVGVSDTEAFF. Full variable domain (missing parts from reference TRBV18 and TRBJ1-1): NAGVMQNPRHLVRRRGQEARLRCSPMKGHSHVYWYRQLPEEGLKFMVYLQKENIIDESGMPKERFSAEFPKEGPSILRIQQVVRGDSAAYFCASSVGVSDTEAFFGQGTRLTVV.

The V and J genes are TRBV18 and TRBJ1-3, with D possibly matching TRBD1 (6 bases). Germline V gene data show CDR1 as KGHSH and CDR2 as LQKENI. The CDR3 runs to 17 residues. Trimming stripped 3 bases from V and 2 bases from J, with 17 bases between. The CDR3 DNA reads TGTGCCAGCTCACCGATTACACTGGGGGCGCCTGGAAACACCATATATTTT. Translation: CASSPITLGAPGNTIYF.

The V gene is TRBV6-4, the J gene TRBJ2-7, with D uncertain. This CDR3 is 18 amino acids long. From germline, CDR1 is MRHNA and CDR2 SNTAGT. Between the trimmed V and J ends, which lost 7 bases and 3 bases, there was a span of 28 bases. The CDR3 DNA reads TGTGCCAGCATCTCAAGTCGTCGGATTGACTGGTCCATCTACGAGCAGTACTTC. This sequence encodes CASISSRRIDWSIYEQYF.

This chain uses TRBV9 with TRBJ2-7; D may be TRBD1 (5 bases). The CDR3 is made up of 15 amino acids. The germline gives CDR1 SGDLS, CDR2 YYNGEE. V was trimmed by 0 bases and J by 1 base, leaving 11 bases between them. For the CDR3, the DNA is TGTGCCAGCAGCGTAGCCCCGACAGATTCCTACGAGCAGTACTTC. Encoded protein: CASSVAPTDSYEQYF.